The 32 T cell receptor beta chains listed next were all sequenced from one sample in a study of PD-L1 blockade in urothelial cancer. Here immunoSEQ multiplex PCR was the method, and the copy in TCRdb shows in-frame clones only, minus some. Here the sample spans tens of thousands of clones, about 85% being singletons. Time point in this sample: peripheral blood 6 weeks after treatment start. This sample comprised PBMCs, obtained around atezolizumab (anti-PD-L1) treatment. Receptors were obtained from a middle-aged man with urothelial cancer.

This sequence joins TRBV27 and TRBJ1-5; TRBD1 is a possible D gene (5 bases). CDR1 and CDR2 (germline): MNHEY, SMNVEV (reference sequence). The CDR3 loop spans 15 amino acids. The V end lost 1 base, the J end lost 3 bases, and 10 bases lay between the germline ends. In DNA, the CDR3 is TGTGCCAGCAGTTTATACTGGGGGGACAATCAGCCCCAGCATTTT. Protein sequence: CASSLYWGDNQPQHF.

The gene calls are TRBV11-2 and TRBJ1-2, with TRBD1 identical over 9 bases. The germline V gene has CDR1 SGHAT and CDR2 FQNNGV. This CDR3 has 16 residues. J gave up 3 bases and V 4 bases, and 9 bases lay outside the gene matches. The CDR3 DNA follows: TGTGCCAGCAGCTCCCCCACCGGGACAGGGTACTATGGCTACACCTTC. Protein product: CASSSPTGTGYYGYTF. Filled out from reference TRBV11-2 and TRBJ1-2, the complete variable domain reads EAGVAQSPRYKIIEKRQSVAFWCNPISGHATLYWYQQILGQGPKLLIQFQNNGVVDDSQLPKDRFSAERLKGVDSTLKIQPAKLEDSAVYLCASSSPTGTGYYGYTFGSGTRLTVV.

The genes are TRBV19 and TRBJ2-7, with D tentatively TRBD2 (6 bases). The germline gives CDR1 LNHDA, CDR2 SQIVND (reference sequence). This CDR3 is 17 amino acids long. Trimming stripped 5 bases from V and 2 bases from J, with 22 bases between. The CDR3 nucleotides are TGTGCCAGTAGTCCTCGCGGTGGGACCGGGAGAACCTACGAGCAGTACTTC. Protein sequence: CASSPRGGTGRTYEQYF.

This chain joins TRBV7-2 and TRBJ2-5; maybe TRBD1 (5 bases). This CDR3 contains 17 residues. The V and J ends lost 5 bases and 2 bases respectively, with 21 bases between them. Germline-derived CDR1 and CDR2 are SGHTA and FQGNSA. CDR3 loop: CASSRWGLDSTQETQYF. The CDR3 region has the DNA TGTGCCAGCAGCCGGTGGGGCCTCGACAGTACGCAAGAGACCCAGTACTTC.

The chain carries TRBV30 and TRBJ1-2, with D unclear. CDR1 and CDR2 from the germline V gene are GTSNPN and SVGIG (reference sequence). The CDR3 has 16 amino acids. V was cut by 0 bases and J by 0 bases, with 14 bases left in between. Here the CDR3 DNA reads TGTGCCTGGAGTGTACGGAGGTCGCGGGCTAACTATGGCTACACCTTC. Translated: CAWSVRRSRANYGYTF. Filled out from reference TRBV30 and TRBJ1-2, the complete variable domain reads SQTIHQWPATLVQPVGSPLSLECTVEGTSNPNLYWYRQAAGRGLQLLFYSVGIGQISSEVPQNLSASRPQDRQFILSSKKLLLSDSGFYLCAWSVRRSRANYGYTFGSGTRLTVV.

V and J are TRBV7-6 and TRBJ2-2; no clear D. The CDR3 is made up of 15 amino acids. CDR1 is SGHVS and CDR2 is FNYEAQ in the germline V gene. Trimming took off 0 bases at V and 0 bases at J, with 5 bases between the two ends. CDR3 coding DNA: TGTGCCAGCAGCTTAGCTCGGGCGAACACCGGGGAGCTGTTTTTT. Protein product: CASSLARANTGELFF.

This clone showed up just a few times. V usage is TRBV2 and J usage is TRBJ1-1, with 8 bases lining up with TRBD1. The CDR3 is made up of 14 amino acids. V lost 4 bases and J lost 7; bases outside the gene matches: 8. Germline CDR1 and CDR2: SNHLY and FYNNEI. CDR3 residues: CASSGETGASEAFF. CDR3 nucleotides: TGTGCCAGCAGTGGAGAGACAGGGGCAAGTGAAGCTTTCTTT.

The V gene is TRBV5-1, the J gene TRBJ1-4; the D is unclear. Germline loops: CDR1 SGHRS, CDR2 YFSETQ. The CDR3 sequence is 15 residues long. V lost 3 bases and J lost 4, with 13 bases in between. The DNA for the CDR3 is TGCGCCAGCAGCTCTTCGGGAAGAAATAATGAAAAACTGTTTTTT. Its translation is CASSSSGRNNEKLFF.

CDR3 sequence (DNA): TGTGCCAGCAGCGTTCCCCGTGGGGGGGCCGATACATTGCCTGGGGCCAACGTCCTGACTTTC. Its translation is CASSVPRGGADTLPGANVLTF. The chain links TRBV9 to TRBJ2-6; possibly TRBD2 for D (7 bases). V dropped 2 bases and J dropped 2 bases, with 26 bases sitting between them. CDR1 and CDR2 from the germline V gene are SGDLS and YYNGEE. The CDR3 has 21 residues.

V usage is TRBV30 and J usage is TRBJ2-3; maybe TRBD2 (7 bases). Trimming pared 3 bases from V and 3 bases from J, leaving 16 bases between. This CDR3 region has 15 residues. CDR1 GTSNPN and CDR2 SVGIG come from the germline V gene (reference sequence). CDR3 DNA sequence: TGTGCCTGGAGCAGAGACGGGGGGCCGACAGATACGCAGTATTTT. Translation gives CAWSRDGGPTDTQYF.

This sequence joins TRBV7-8 and TRBJ1-2; 7 bases match TRBD1. The V segment lost 1 base and the J segment 6 bases; nucleotides outside the gene matches: 8. Germline CDR1 SGHVS, CDR2 FQNEAQ. The CDR3 length is 15 residues. The CDR3 region is CASSLEARGGHGYTF. DNA for the CDR3: TGTGCCAGCAGCTTAGAGGCGAGAGGGGGCCATGGCTACACCTTC. The full variable domain, in which reference TRBV7-8 and TRBJ1-2 provide the parts outside the CDR3, is GAGVSQSPRYKVAKRGQDVALRCDPISGHVSLFWYQQALGQGPEFLTYFQNEAQLDKSGLPSDRFFAERPEGSVSTLKIQRTQQEDSAVYLCASSLEARGGHGYTFGSGTRLTVV.

The chain carries TRBV5-5 and TRBJ1-1; the match to TRBD1 covers 7 bases. This CDR3 is 16 amino acids long. Per the germline V gene, CDR1 is SGHKS and CDR2 is YYEKEE (reference sequence). Trimming at V came to 2 bases and at J to 1 base, leaving 8 bases not matched to a gene. The CDR3, as DNA: TGTGCCAGCAGCTTTACGCCGGGACAGAGGAACACTGAAGCTTTCTTT. Protein sequence: CASSFTPGQRNTEAFF.

A few counts support this clone. CDR3 amino acids: CASSRLFPNTGELFF. The CDR3 coding sequence is TGTGCCAGCAGCCGACTATTCCCGAACACCGGGGAGCTGTTTTTT. The chain couples TRBV7-2 to TRBJ2-2, with D possibly matching TRBD2 (5 bases). Germline V lookup: CDR1 SGHTA, CDR2 FQGNSA. V was pared by 5 bases and J by 0 bases, with 10 bases between. This CDR3 region has 15 residues.

V usage is TRBV29-1 and J usage is TRBJ2-7; 8 bases match TRBD2. The germline CDR1 and CDR2 sequences are SQVTM and ANQGSEA. This CDR3 contains 15 residues. The V gene end was trimmed by 6 bases and the J gene end by 0 bases; junction bases not matched to a gene: 10. The CDR3 here is CSVSVAGGYSYEQYF. DNA for the CDR3: TGCAGCGTCTCCGTGGCGGGGGGATACTCCTACGAGCAGTACTTC.

This clone was counted only a few times. The chain links TRBV27 to TRBJ2-7; 10 nucleotides agree with TRBD2. Losses at the gene ends were 6 bases for V and 2 bases for J; bases not matched to a gene: 10. Germline V gives CDR1 MNHEY, CDR2 SMNVEV (reference sequence). CDR3 length: 16 residues. CDR3 sequence: CASSQPRTSGAYEQYF. CDR3 sequence (DNA): TGTGCCAGCAGCCAGCCCCGGACTAGCGGAGCCTACGAGCAGTACTTC.

The DNA for the CDR3 is TGTGCCAGCAACCCTAGCGGGAGGTCTTGGGAGACCCAGTACTTC. Translation: CASNPSGRSWETQYF. The chain links TRBV27 to TRBJ2-5; 11 nucleotides agree with TRBD2. V trimming: 7 bases; J trimming: 5 bases; junction bases outside the gene matches: 9. The CDR3 loop spans 15 amino acids. The germline V gene has CDR1 MNHEY and CDR2 SMNVEV (reference sequence).

This clone was seen a handful of times. The chain is built from TRBV2 and TRBJ2-5, with D tentatively TRBD2 (5 bases). V dropped 6 bases and J dropped 4 bases, with 18 bases sitting between them. This CDR3 has 15 residues. CDR1 SNHLY and CDR2 FYNNEI come from the germline V gene. This CDR3 reads CASSLWEFLSETQYF. CDR3 nucleotide sequence: TGTGCCAGCAGCCTGTGGGAGTTCCTCTCAGAGACCCAGTACTTC.

V usage is TRBV7-2 and J usage is TRBJ1-5; tentative D call: TRBD1 (5 bases). The CDR3 runs 14 residues. V lost 3 bases and J lost 6, with 12 bases in between. Germline CDR1 is SGHTA and CDR2 is FQGNSA. The CDR3 spells CASSFGGAGQPQHF. The CDR3 DNA is TGTGCCAGCAGCTTTGGGGGAGCGGGTCAGCCCCAGCATTTT.

This clone ranks as medium-sized. The V and J genes are TRBV2 and TRBJ2-1; D perhaps matches TRBD2 (5 bases). This CDR3 comprises 13 residues. The germline V and J ends were trimmed by 6 bases and 0 bases, with 6 bases remaining between them. CDR1 SNHLY and CDR2 FYNNEI come from the germline V gene. The DNA for the CDR3 is TGTGCCAGCAGGGGGAGCTCCTACAATGAGCAGTTCTTC. Its protein product is CASRGSSYNEQFF.

The table lists this clone with a count of one. The chain employs TRBV27 and TRBJ2-7; 10 nucleotides agree with TRBD2. The CDR3 covers 15 residues. With V trimmed by 6 bases and J by 2 bases, 7 bases remained unmatched. Germline lookup yields CDR1 MNHEY and CDR2 SMNVEV (reference sequence). The CDR3 nucleotides are TGTGCCAGCAGAACCATAGCGGGGGGCACCTACGAGCAGTACTTC. This translates into CASRTIAGGTYEQYF.

The chain combines TRBV10-1 with TRBJ1-2; tentative D call: TRBD1 (6 bases). From germline, CDR1 is WNHNN and CDR2 SYGVQD (reference sequence). Trimming removed 4 bases at V and 6 bases at J, with 12 bases between. The length of the CDR3 is 13 residues. The CDR3 coding sequence is TGCGCCAGCAGTGGTACAGGGACCGATGGCTACACCTTC. Translating gives CASSGTGTDGYTF.

Concerning this clone: The sample contains more than one DNA sequence encoding this CDR3. This rearrangement joins TRBV2 to TRBJ1-3, with unresolved D. Trimming cost V 6 bases and J 4 bases, with 4 bases left between them. The CDR3 extends over 11 amino acids. Germline lookup yields CDR1 SNHLY and CDR2 FYNNEI. This CDR3 is CASSEGNTIYF. The CDR3 DNA is TGTGCCAGCAGCGAGGGAAACACCATATATTTT.

The chain combines TRBV15 with TRBJ2-7; TRBD2 matches 7 bases. Germline V CDR1 and CDR2: LNHNV, YYDKDF (reference sequence). V lost 1 base to trimming and J lost 0 bases; unmatched junction nucleotides: 6. The CDR3 covers 16 residues. The CDR3 coding sequence is TGTGCCACCAGCAGAGGAGGAGGCGGGAGCTCCTACGAGCAGTACTTC. Amino acid sequence: CATSRGGGGSSYEQYF.

The rearrangement links TRBV29-1 to TRBJ2-1; the D is unclear. This CDR3 contains 13 residues. V gave up 8 bases and J gave up 9 bases, with 20 bases separating them. From germline, CDR1 is SQVTM and CDR2 ANQGSEA. DNA for the CDR3: TGCAGCCTTGCAACCGGCGGTTCGGGTGAGCAGTTCTTC. Its translation is CSLATGGSGEQFF.

The rearrangement joins TRBV7-8 to TRBJ2-1, with D perhaps matching TRBD2 (6 bases). Between the trimmed V and J ends, which lost 6 bases and 15 bases, there was a span of 21 bases. The germline gives CDR1 SGHVS, CDR2 FQNEAQ. The CDR3 is 13 residues long. DNA for the CDR3: TGTGCCAGCAGGCTGTCTACCGTGGGAGGCCCGTTCTTC. It specifies CASRLSTVGGPFF.

The chain uses TRBV12-2 and TRBJ2-1; TRBD1 reflects the table's D call only, with no check against the DNA. TRBV12-2 is flagged as a pseudogene. The CDR3 spans 15 residues. The CDR3 DNA reads TGTGCAAGTCGCCCTCCACAGGGGAACTACAATGAGCAGTTCTTC. The encoded protein is CASRPPQGNYNEQFF.

Only a few counts were recorded for this clone. V and J are TRBV30 and TRBJ2-7, with TRBD1 as a possible D gene (6 bases). CDR3 length: 14 amino acids. V lost 4 bases and J 0 bases, leaving 13 bases between the germline ends. CDR1 and CDR2 from the germline V gene are GTSNPN and SVGIG (reference sequence). The CDR3 nucleotides read TGTGCCTGGAACAGGGAATTTAGCTCCTACGAGCAGTACTTC. Protein product: CAWNREFSSYEQYF.

V and J are TRBV5-4 and TRBJ2-1; no definite D call. With 0 bases removed from V and 0 bases from J, the gap between germline ends came to 16 bases. The CDR3 loop spans 18 amino acids. Per the germline V gene, CDR1 is SGHNT and CDR2 is YYREEE (reference sequence). The DNA for the CDR3 is TGTGCCAGCAGCTTGGGTGGCCGCTTCGGCGGCTCCTACAATGAGCAGTTCTTC. Translating it yields CASSLGGRFGGSYNEQFF.

This clone has just one count. This chain links TRBV4-1 with TRBJ1-1, with 10 bases lining up with TRBD1. With 2 bases clipped from V and 0 bases from J, the junction kept 9 bases outside the gene matches. CDR1 is MGHRA, CDR2 YSYEKL, per germline. The CDR3 spans 18 residues. The CDR3 here is CASSQSGTGANMNTEAFF. The CDR3 DNA reads TGCGCCAGCAGCCAATCCGGGACAGGGGCCAACATGAACACTGAAGCTTTCTTT.

This chain joins TRBV5-1 and TRBJ2-2; TRBD1 is a possible D gene (6 bases). This CDR3 spans 14 amino acids. CDR1 is SGHRS and CDR2 is YFSETQ in the germline V gene. V was clipped by 4 bases and J by 7 bases, with 14 bases between them. The CDR3 here is CASSIRQDGGELFF. For the CDR3, the DNA is TGCGCCAGCAGCATACGACAGGATGGCGGGGAGCTGTTTTTT.

As for this clone: At one end, the junction sequence differs from germline, possibly due to a read error. Other DNA sequences in this sample translate to the same CDR3. The chain carries TRBV4-2 and TRBJ2-3; 10 positions agree with TRBD2. The CDR3 length is 15 residues. The V gene's germline CDR1 is LGHNA and CDR2 YNFKEQ. CDR3 bases: TGTGCCAGTAGCCAAGAGCGGGGGGGAGTAGATACGCAGTATTTT. Translation gives CASSQERGGVDTQYF.

This clone has only one observation. This chain joins TRBV5-4 and TRBJ2-7; no clear D. Germline V gene sequence: CDR1 SGHNT, CDR2 YYREEE (reference sequence). This CDR3 is 15 amino acids long. V lost 6 bases to trimming and J lost 0 bases, with 16 bases between them. The CDR3, as DNA: TGTGCCAGCACGAAGAATCCTGTCGGCTCCTACGAGCAGTACTTC. It translates to CASTKNPVGSYEQYF.